This T cell receptor (beta chain) derives from a study of shared clonotypes between healthy human individuals. General study results and limits: Generation probabilities were higher for clonotypes shared across all four sorted-subset donors than for unshared ones. Depth was large, yet rarefaction showed that sorted-subset sequencing was incomplete.

It was CD45RO-negative cells, positively selected for CCR7, that made up naive CD8 cells, with terminally differentiated effector memory CD45RA+ cells excluded. Within Nashville, Tennessee resided all donors, each a Caucasian adult. TCRdb's table, derived via immunoSEQ multiplex PCR, lists solely in-frame clones and lacks some. Found here are approximately 2,000,000 clones, 80% to 95% of them singletons; the top ten hold around 1.8%. Details on this clone: The antigen remains undetermined.

The germline gives CDR1 SGDLS, CDR2 YYNGEE. CDR3 size: 15 residues. The trim removed 4 bases at V and 7 bases at J, leaving 11 bases unmatched. Specimen: naive CD8+ T cells from PBMCs. The receptor's source is a man aged 18 to 30 in good health. Some clones in this sample may be carry-over from other donors' samples. The chain carries TRBV9 and TRBJ2-7; 10 positions agree with TRBD2. The DNA of the CDR3 is TGTGCCAGCAGCCCTAGTAGCGGGAGGAATTCGGAGCAGTACTTC. Its translation is CASSPSSGRNSEQYF. The variable domain in full, with the rest retrieved from reference TRBV9 and TRBJ2-7, is DSGVTQTPKHLITATGQRVTLRCSPRSGDLSVYWYQQSLDQGLQFLIQYYNGEERAKGNILERFSAQQFPDLHSELNLSSLELGDSALYFCASSPSSGRNSEQYFGPGTRLTVT.